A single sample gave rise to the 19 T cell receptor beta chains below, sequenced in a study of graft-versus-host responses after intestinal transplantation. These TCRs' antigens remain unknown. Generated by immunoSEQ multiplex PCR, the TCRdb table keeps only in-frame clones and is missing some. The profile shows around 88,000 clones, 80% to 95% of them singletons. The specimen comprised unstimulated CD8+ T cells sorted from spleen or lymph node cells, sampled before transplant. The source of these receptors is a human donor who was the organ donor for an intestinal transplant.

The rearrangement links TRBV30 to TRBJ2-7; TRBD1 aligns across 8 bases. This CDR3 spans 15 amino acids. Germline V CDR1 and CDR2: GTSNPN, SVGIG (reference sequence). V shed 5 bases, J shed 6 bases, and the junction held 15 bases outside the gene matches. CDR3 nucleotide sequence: TGTGCCTGGGAGCCTTTGGACAGGGTCGTTAGCGAGCAGTACTTC. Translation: CAWEPLDRVVSEQYF.

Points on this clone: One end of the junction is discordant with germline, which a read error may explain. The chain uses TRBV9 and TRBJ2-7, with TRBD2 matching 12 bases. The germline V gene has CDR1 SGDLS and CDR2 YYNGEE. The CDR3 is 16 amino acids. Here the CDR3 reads CASGVTSSGRAYEQYF. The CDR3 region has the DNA TGTGCCAGCGGCGTGACCTCTAGCGGGAGGGCCTACGAGCAGTACTTC.

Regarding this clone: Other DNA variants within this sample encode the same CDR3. The CDR3 spells CASSLAVPETQYF. The CDR3 bases are TGTGCCAGCAGCTTAGCTGTGCCGGAGACCCAGTACTTC. The chain links TRBV7-9 to TRBJ2-5, with D uncertain. The CDR3 sequence is 13 residues long. Trimming cost V 0 bases and J 5 bases, with 7 bases left between them. Germline assignment: CDR1 SEHNR and CDR2 FQNEAQ (reference sequence).

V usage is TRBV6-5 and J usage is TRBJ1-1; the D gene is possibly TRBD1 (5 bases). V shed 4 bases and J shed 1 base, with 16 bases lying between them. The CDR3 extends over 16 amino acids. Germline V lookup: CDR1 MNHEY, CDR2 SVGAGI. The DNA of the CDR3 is TGTGCCAGCAGTTCTGGCGCTTGGGGGGGGAACACTGAAGCTTTCTTT. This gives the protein CASSSGAWGGNTEAFF.

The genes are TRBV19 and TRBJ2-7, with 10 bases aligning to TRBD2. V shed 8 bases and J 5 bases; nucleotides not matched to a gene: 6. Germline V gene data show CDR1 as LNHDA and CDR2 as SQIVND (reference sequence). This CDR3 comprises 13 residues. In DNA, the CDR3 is TGTGCCAGTTCGGCTAGCGGGGGCCACGAGCAGTACTTC. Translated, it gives CASSASGGHEQYF.

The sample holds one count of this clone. CDR3 DNA: TGTGCTAGTGGTTTGGTAAGGGGGCAGCTAGGGTTCCTAGATTCACCCCTCCACTTT. Translating it yields CASGLVRGQLGFLDSPLHF. The chain combines TRBV12-5 with TRBJ1-6; 7 bases are shared with TRBD1. From germline, CDR1 is LGHNT and CDR2 FRNRAP. V gave up 0 bases and J gave up 8 bases; unmatched junction bases: 16. The CDR3 loop spans 19 amino acids.

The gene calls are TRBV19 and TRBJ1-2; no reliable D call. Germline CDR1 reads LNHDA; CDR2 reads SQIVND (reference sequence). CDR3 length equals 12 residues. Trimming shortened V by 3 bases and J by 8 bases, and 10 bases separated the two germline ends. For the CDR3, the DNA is TGTGCCAGTAGTATCGGCGGCATGGGCTACACCTTC. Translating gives CASSIGGMGYTF.

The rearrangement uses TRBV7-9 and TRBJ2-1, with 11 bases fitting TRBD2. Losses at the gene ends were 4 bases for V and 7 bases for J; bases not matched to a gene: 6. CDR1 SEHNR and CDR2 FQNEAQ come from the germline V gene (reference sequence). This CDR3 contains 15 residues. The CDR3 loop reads CASSYVTSGSNEQFF. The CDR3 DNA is TGTGCCAGCAGCTACGTTACTAGCGGGAGTAATGAGCAGTTCTTC.

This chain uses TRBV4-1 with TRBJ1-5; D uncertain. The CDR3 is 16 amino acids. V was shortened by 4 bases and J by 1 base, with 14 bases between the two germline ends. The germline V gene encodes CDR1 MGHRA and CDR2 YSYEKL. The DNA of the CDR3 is TGCGCCAGCAGCCCCACATCTTTAAACAGCAATCAGCCCCAGCATTTT. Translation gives CASSPTSLNSNQPQHF.

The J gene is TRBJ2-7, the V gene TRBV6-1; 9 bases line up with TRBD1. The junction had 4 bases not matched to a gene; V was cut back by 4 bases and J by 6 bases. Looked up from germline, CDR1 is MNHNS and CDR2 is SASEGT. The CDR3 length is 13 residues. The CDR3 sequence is CASSVGTGPEQYF. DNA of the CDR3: TGTGCCAGCAGTGTGGGGACAGGGCCCGAGCAGTACTTC.

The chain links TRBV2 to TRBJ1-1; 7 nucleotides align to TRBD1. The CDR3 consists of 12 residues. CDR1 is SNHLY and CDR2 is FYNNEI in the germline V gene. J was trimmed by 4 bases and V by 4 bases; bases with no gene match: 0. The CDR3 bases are TGTGCCAGCAGTGCAGGGGGCACTGAAGCTTTCTTT. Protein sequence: CASSAGGTEAFF.

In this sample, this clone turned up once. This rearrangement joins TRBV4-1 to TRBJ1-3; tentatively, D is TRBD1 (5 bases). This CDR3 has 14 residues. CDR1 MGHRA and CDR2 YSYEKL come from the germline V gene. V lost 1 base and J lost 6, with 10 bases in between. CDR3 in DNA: TGCGCCAGCAGCCAAGGTGGGGGAAAAAACACCATATATTTT. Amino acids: CASSQGGGKNTIYF.

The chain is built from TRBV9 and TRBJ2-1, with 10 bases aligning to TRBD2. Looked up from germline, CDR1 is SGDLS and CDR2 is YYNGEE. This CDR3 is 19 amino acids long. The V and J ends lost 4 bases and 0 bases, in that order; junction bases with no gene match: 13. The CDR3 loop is CASSRGTSALLISYNEQFF. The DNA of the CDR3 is TGTGCCAGCAGCCGTGGGACTAGCGCCTTACTTATCTCCTACAATGAGCAGTTCTTC. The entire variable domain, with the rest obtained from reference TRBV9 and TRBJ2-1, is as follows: DSGVTQTPKHLITATGQRVTLRCSPRSGDLSVYWYQQSLDQGLQFLIQYYNGEERAKGNILERFSAQQFPDLHSELNLSSLELGDSALYFCASSRGTSALLISYNEQFFGPGTRLTVL.

CDR3 in amino acids: CAWEFGPQVEAFF. CDR3 in DNA: TGTGCCTGGGAGTTTGGCCCCCAGGTAGAAGCTTTCTTT. V is TRBV30 and J is TRBJ1-1; D ambiguous. V was cut by 5 bases and J by 8 bases, with 18 bases left in between. The CDR3 contains 13 residues. From germline, CDR1 is GTSNPN and CDR2 SVGIG (reference sequence).

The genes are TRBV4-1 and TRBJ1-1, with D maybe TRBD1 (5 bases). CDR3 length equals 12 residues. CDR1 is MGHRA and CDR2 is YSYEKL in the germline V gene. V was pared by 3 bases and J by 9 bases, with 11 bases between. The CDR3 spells CASSHNEGKAFF. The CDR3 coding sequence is TGCGCCAGCAGCCATAATGAGGGGAAAGCTTTCTTT.

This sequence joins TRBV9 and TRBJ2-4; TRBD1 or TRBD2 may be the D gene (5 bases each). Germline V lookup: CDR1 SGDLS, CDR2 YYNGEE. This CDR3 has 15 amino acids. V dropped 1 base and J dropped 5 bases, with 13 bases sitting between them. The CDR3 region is CASSVTSGRQNIQYF. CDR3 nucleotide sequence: TGTGCCAGCAGCGTAACCTCGGGACGGCAAAACATTCAGTACTTC.

CDR3 protein: CASRRTGVGTEAFF. CDR3 nucleotide sequence: TGTGCCAGCAGACGGACAGGGGTGGGCACTGAAGCTTTCTTT. The chain uses TRBV11-2 and TRBJ1-1, with TRBD1 matching over 9 bases. Unmatched junction bases numbered 6, after V lost 6 bases and J lost 4 bases. CDR1 and CDR2 (germline): SGHAT, FQNNGV. The CDR3 contains 14 residues. Variable domain in full (rest from reference TRBV11-2 and TRBJ1-1): EAGVAQSPRYKIIEKRQSVAFWCNPISGHATLYWYQQILGQGPKLLIQFQNNGVVDDSQLPKDRFSAERLKGVDSTLKIQPAKLEDSAVYLCASRRTGVGTEAFFGQGTRLTVV.

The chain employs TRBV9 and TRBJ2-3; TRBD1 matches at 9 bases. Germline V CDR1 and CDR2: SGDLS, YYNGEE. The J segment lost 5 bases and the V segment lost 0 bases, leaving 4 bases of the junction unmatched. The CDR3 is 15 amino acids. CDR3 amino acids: CASSVGGQGVDTQYF. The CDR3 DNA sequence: TGTGCCAGCAGCGTAGGGGGACAGGGCGTAGATACGCAGTATTTT.

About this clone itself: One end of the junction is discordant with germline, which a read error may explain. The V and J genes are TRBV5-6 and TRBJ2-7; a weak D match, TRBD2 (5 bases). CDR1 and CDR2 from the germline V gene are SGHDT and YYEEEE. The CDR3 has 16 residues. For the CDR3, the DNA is TGTGCCAGCAGCTTGGGAGGGATACCAATCCCCTACGAGCAGCACTTC. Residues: CASSLGGIPIPYEQHF.